This T cell receptor beta chain was identified in a study of long-term antiretroviral therapy in people with HIV. 1-10 million cryopreserved PBMC were held in samples before DNA extraction. This was the immunoSEQ v3.0 assay at survey level. Here immunoSEQ multiplex PCR was the method, and the copy in TCRdb shows in-frame clones only, minus some. The sample consists of around 38,000 clones, less than 95% of them appearing once. Trimming took 6 bases from V and 5 from J, leaving 17 bases between them. This CDR3 is 15 amino acids long. The germline gives CDR1 SNHLY, CDR2 FYNNEI. The source was unsorted PBMCs, collected 9.2 years after starting antiretroviral therapy. The chain has TRBV2 and TRBJ1-3, with D possibly matching TRBD1 (5 bases). This sequence was found in a young man with HIV. Here the CDR3 DNA reads TGTGCCAGCAGGGTAGGACACGGCGGGCGAAACACCATATATTTT. It codes for CASRVGHGGRNTIYF.